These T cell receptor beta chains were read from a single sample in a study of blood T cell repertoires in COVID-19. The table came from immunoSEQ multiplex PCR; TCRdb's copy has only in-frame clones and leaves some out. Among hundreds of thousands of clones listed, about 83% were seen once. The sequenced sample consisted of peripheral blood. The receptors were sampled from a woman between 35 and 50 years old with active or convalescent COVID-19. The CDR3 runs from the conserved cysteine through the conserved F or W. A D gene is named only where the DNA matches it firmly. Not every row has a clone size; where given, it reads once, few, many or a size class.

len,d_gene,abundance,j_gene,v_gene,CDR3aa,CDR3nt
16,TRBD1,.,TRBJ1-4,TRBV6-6,CASRAPGTGVNEKLFF,TGTGCCAGCAGAGCTCCCGGGACAGGGGTCAATGAAAAACTGTTTTTT
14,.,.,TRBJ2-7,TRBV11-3,CASSLTATTYEQYF,TGTGCCAGCAGTTTGACAGCAACTACCTACGAGCAGTACTTC
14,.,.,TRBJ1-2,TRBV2,CASSERGRGDGYTF,TGTGCCAGCAGTGAGCGGGGAAGGGGAGACGGCTACACCTTC
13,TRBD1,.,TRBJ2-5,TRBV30,CAWRRDRGETQYF,TGTGCCTGGAGGAGAGACAGGGGAGAGACCCAGTACTTC
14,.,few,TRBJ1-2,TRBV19,CASSIGQGNYGYTF,TGTGCCAGTAGTATAGGGCAGGGAAACTATGGCTACACCTTC
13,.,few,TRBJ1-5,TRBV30,CAWSPGGNQPQHF,TGTGCCTGGAGCCCCGGGGGCAATCAGCCCCAGCATTTT
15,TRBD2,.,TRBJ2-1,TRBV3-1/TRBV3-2,CASSQDSGSLNEQFF,TGTGCCAGCAGCCAAGACAGCGGGAGTCTAAATGAGCAGTTCTTC
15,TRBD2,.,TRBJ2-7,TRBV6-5,CASSYGASGGYEQYF,TGTGCCAGCAGTTACGGTGCTAGCGGAGGTTACGAGCAGTACTTC
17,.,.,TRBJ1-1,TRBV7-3,CASSLNPTGSENTEAFF,TGTGCCAGCAGCTTAAACCCTACAGGGTCGGAGAACACTGAAGCTTTCTTT
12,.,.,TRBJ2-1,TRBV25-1,CASSELEGEQFF,TGTGCCAGCAGTGAATTGGAGGGTGAGCAGTTCTTC
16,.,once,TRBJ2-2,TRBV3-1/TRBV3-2,CASSLELRSNTGELFF,TGTGCCAGCAGCCTAGAACTTCGCTCGAACACCGGGGAGCTGTTTTTT
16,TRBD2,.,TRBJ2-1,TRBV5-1,CASKYGTSGPYNEQFF,TGCGCCAGCAAGTACGGGACTAGCGGACCCTACAATGAGCAGTTCTTC
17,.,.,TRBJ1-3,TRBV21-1,CASSKVEEGNSGNTIYF,TGTGCCAGCAGCAAAGTGGAGGAGGGAAACTCTGGAAACACCATATATTTT
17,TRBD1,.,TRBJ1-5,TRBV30,CAWSLKENRGPNQPQHF,TGTGCCTGGAGCCTAAAGGAAAACAGGGGGCCAAATCAGCCCCAGCATTTT
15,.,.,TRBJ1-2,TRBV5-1,CASSLGDRLAYGYTF,TGCGCCAGCAGCTTAGGCGACAGGTTGGCCTATGGCTACACCTTC